This T cell receptor beta chain was captured in a study of cytomegalovirus exposure and HLA in healthy donors. About the research overall: Ancestry clustering placed about 80% of over 300 genotyped donors in the Caucasian-associated cluster.

The CDR3 covers 15 residues. J lost 4 bases, V lost 0 bases, and 4 bases had no gene match. Germline CDR1 and CDR2: SGHNT and YYREEE (reference sequence). Of note for this clone: Its antigen is not known.

Broader study findings: The study found most TCR sequences rare, yet found some public TCRs in many donors.

Primers for the PCR totalled 60 Vbeta and 13 Jbeta. Sequenced by immunoSEQ multiplex PCR; TCRdb stores in-frame clones only, minus some. The sample holds just over 95,000 clones, over 60% seen once. The chain employs TRBV5-4 and TRBJ2-7; 10 positions match TRBD2. Sequenced input: PBMCs. The source of this sequence is a human donor in good health. The CDR3 reads CASSLDSGRLYEQYF. DNA for the CDR3: TGTGCCAGCAGCTTGGATAGCGGGAGGTTATACGAGCAGTACTTC.